This TCR beta chain originates from a study of lymphopenia after photon versus proton radiotherapy. Findings and caveats of the study: After lymphocyte nadir, photon-treated repertoires showed oligoclonal expansion, especially CD8+ Temra. Under photons, naive T cells and diversity fell while effector/memory populations rose.

Concerning this clone: Its antigen is unidentified.

Trimming took 2 bases from V and 1 from J; bases not matched to a gene: 6. Germline assignment: CDR1 SGHTA and CDR2 FQGNSA. CDR3 length equals 16 residues. Some clones are missing from TCRdb's copy, which holds only in-frame ones; the method was immunoSEQ multiplex PCR. The sample consists of over 25,000 clones, 90% of them appearing once. V gene TRBV7-2 combines with J gene TRBJ2-5; TRBD2 agrees at 8 bases. The material was peripheral blood, obtained from a patient treated with photon-based radiotherapy. The TCR comes from a woman aged 45-65 years with cholangiocarcinoma. The CDR3 sequence: CASSLRSGAPQETQYF. CDR3 DNA sequence: TGTGCCAGCAGCTTACGTAGCGGGGCCCCCCAAGAGACCCAGTACTTC. Using reference TRBV7-2 and TRBJ2-5 for the parts outside the CDR3, the full variable domain is GAGVSQSPSNKVTEKGKDVELRCDPISGHTALYWYRQSLGQGLEFLIYFQGNSAPDKSGLPSDRFSAERTGGSVSTLTIQRTQQEDSAVYLCASSLRSGAPQETQYFGPGTRLLVL.